This is a list of T cell receptor beta chains from one sample in a study of blood T cell repertoires in COVID-19. The assay was immunoSEQ multiplex PCR, and TCRdb's table has in-frame clones only and misses some. The sample includes fewer than 250,000 clones, 65% to 85% of them seen just once. Material: peripheral blood. All receptors come from a man aged 50 or older with active or convalescent COVID-19. CDR3s include the opening cysteine and the closing phenylalanine or tryptophan. The D gene is left open where the match is weak. Clone size appears in some rows only: once, few, many, or a class for an expanded clone.

d_call: TRBD1; clone_size: .; cdr3_length: 17; v_call: TRBV7-2; j_call: TRBJ1-5; cdr3_aa: CASSSFPQGASNQPQHF; cdr3_nt: TGTGCCAGCAGCTCATTCCCTCAGGGGGCGAGCAATCAGCCCCAGCATTTT
d_call: .; clone_size: few; cdr3_length: 13; v_call: TRBV6-5; j_call: TRBJ1-2; cdr3_aa: CASQGDSNYGYTF; cdr3_nt: TGTGCCAGCCAGGGCGATTCAAACTATGGCTACACCTTC
d_call: .; clone_size: .; cdr3_length: 12; v_call: TRBV30; j_call: TRBJ1-2; cdr3_aa: CAWDSAVGGYTF; cdr3_nt: TGTGCCTGGGACTCCGCTGTGGGCGGCTACACCTTC
d_call: .; clone_size: .; cdr3_length: 16; v_call: TRBV28; j_call: TRBJ2-7; cdr3_aa: CASSLQRRQPVYEQYF; cdr3_nt: TGTGCCAGCAGTTTACAACGGAGACAGCCAGTCTACGAGCAGTACTTC
d_call: .; clone_size: .; cdr3_length: 14; v_call: TRBV28; j_call: TRBJ2-7; cdr3_aa: CASNEPGRGYEQYF; cdr3_nt: TGTGCCAGCAATGAACCGGGCAGGGGCTACGAGCAGTACTTC
d_call: TRBD2; clone_size: .; cdr3_length: 16; v_call: TRBV7-2; j_call: TRBJ2-7; cdr3_aa: CASSSKWGGGMYEQYF; cdr3_nt: TGTGCCAGCAGCTCTAAGTGGGGCGGGGGAATGTACGAGCAGTACTTC
d_call: TRBD2; clone_size: .; cdr3_length: 17; v_call: TRBV9; j_call: TRBJ2-1; cdr3_aa: CASSARTSGRAGGEQFF; cdr3_nt: TGTGCCAGCAGCGCCCGGACTAGCGGGAGGGCCGGGGGTGAGCAGTTCTTC
d_call: .; clone_size: .; cdr3_length: 14; v_call: TRBV2; j_call: TRBJ1-5; cdr3_aa: CASSGGLGDQPQHF; cdr3_nt: TGTGCCAGCAGCGGAGGGTTAGGGGATCAGCCCCAGCATTTT
d_call: .; clone_size: .; cdr3_length: 15; v_call: TRBV7-2; j_call: TRBJ2-3; cdr3_aa: CASSLNARYTDTQYF; cdr3_nt: TGTGCCAGCAGCTTAAATGCCAGATACACAGATACGCAGTATTTT
d_call: TRBD2; clone_size: .; cdr3_length: 14; v_call: TRBV5-1; j_call: TRBJ2-1; cdr3_aa: CASSPGGARNEQFF; cdr3_nt: TGCGCCAGCAGCCCGGGGGGGGCCAGGAATGAGCAGTTCTTC
d_call: .; clone_size: .; cdr3_length: 13; v_call: TRBV3-1/TRBV3-2; j_call: TRBJ2-3; cdr3_aa: CASSQEITGAQYF; cdr3_nt: TGTGCCAGCAGCCAAGAAATCACGGGGGCGCAGTATTTT
d_call: TRBD2; clone_size: .; cdr3_length: 16; v_call: TRBV27; j_call: TRBJ2-7; cdr3_aa: CASSWGTSGRSTEQYF; cdr3_nt: TGTGCCAGCAGTTGGGGAACTAGCGGGAGATCCACCGAGCAGTACTTC
d_call: .; clone_size: once; cdr3_length: 14; v_call: TRBV10-3; j_call: TRBJ1-1; cdr3_aa: CAISGDFLNTEAFF; cdr3_nt: TGTGCCATCAGCGGGGACTTCCTGAACACTGAAGCTTTCTTT
d_call: TRBD1; clone_size: .; cdr3_length: 15; v_call: TRBV7-9; j_call: TRBJ2-3; cdr3_aa: CASSPGTEGTDTQYF; cdr3_nt: TGTGCCAGCAGCCCCGGGACAGAAGGCACAGATACGCAGTATTTT
d_call: .; clone_size: .; cdr3_length: 16; v_call: TRBV5-1; j_call: TRBJ2-3; cdr3_aa: CASSLAGGGGTDTQYF; cdr3_nt: TGCGCCAGCAGCTTGGCCGGGGGAGGCGGCACAGATACGCAGTATTTT
d_call: .; clone_size: .; cdr3_length: 14; v_call: TRBV14; j_call: TRBJ1-3; cdr3_aa: CASSPTETGNTIYF; cdr3_nt: TGTGCCAGCAGCCCGACAGAAACGGGAAACACCATATATTTT
d_call: TRBD1; clone_size: .; cdr3_length: 15; v_call: TRBV27; j_call: TRBJ2-7; cdr3_aa: CASSEGQAPLYEQYF; cdr3_nt: TGTGCCAGCAGTGAGGGACAGGCGCCTCTCTACGAGCAGTACTTC
d_call: TRBD1; clone_size: few; cdr3_length: 16; v_call: TRBV6-6; j_call: TRBJ2-2; cdr3_aa: CASRRVGQGAGGELFF; cdr3_nt: TGTGCCAGCAGACGCGTGGGACAGGGGGCTGGCGGGGAGCTGTTTTTT
d_call: TRBD2; clone_size: .; cdr3_length: 15; v_call: TRBV5-1; j_call: TRBJ2-3; cdr3_aa: CASSYLAGVEDTQYF; cdr3_nt: TGCGCCAGCAGCTATCTAGCGGGAGTAGAGGATACGCAGTATTTT
d_call: .; clone_size: few; cdr3_length: 13; v_call: TRBV10-1; j_call: TRBJ1-2; cdr3_aa: CASSPTQNYGYTF; cdr3_nt: TGCGCCAGCAGCCCCACGCAGAACTATGGCTACACCTTC
d_call: TRBD1; clone_size: .; cdr3_length: 14; v_call: TRBV7-9; j_call: TRBJ2-5; cdr3_aa: CASSTTQGPETQYF; cdr3_nt: TGTGCCAGCAGCACGACACAGGGGCCGGAGACCCAGTACTTC
d_call: TRBD2; clone_size: .; cdr3_length: 16; v_call: TRBV20-1; j_call: TRBJ2-6; cdr3_aa: CSASGLAGAGANVLTF; cdr3_nt: TGCAGTGCTAGTGGATTAGCGGGAGCTGGGGCCAACGTCCTGACTTTC
d_call: TRBD2; clone_size: .; cdr3_length: 20; v_call: TRBV4-1; j_call: TRBJ2-3; cdr3_aa: CASSQDGTSGRVGITDTQYF; cdr3_nt: TGCGCCAGCAGCCAAGACGGGACTAGCGGGAGGGTGGGGATCACAGATACGCAGTATTTT
d_call: .; clone_size: few; cdr3_length: 18; v_call: TRBV7-9; j_call: TRBJ2-1; cdr3_aa: CASSFFSGFTGGYNEQFF; cdr3_nt: TGTGCCAGCAGCTTCTTTTCCGGGTTTACAGGTGGCTACAATGAGCAGTTCTTC
d_call: .; clone_size: .; cdr3_length: 15; v_call: TRBV28; j_call: TRBJ2-1; cdr3_aa: CASRPTGSSYNEQFF; cdr3_nt: TGTGCCAGCAGACCTACAGGGAGCTCCTACAATGAGCAGTTCTTC